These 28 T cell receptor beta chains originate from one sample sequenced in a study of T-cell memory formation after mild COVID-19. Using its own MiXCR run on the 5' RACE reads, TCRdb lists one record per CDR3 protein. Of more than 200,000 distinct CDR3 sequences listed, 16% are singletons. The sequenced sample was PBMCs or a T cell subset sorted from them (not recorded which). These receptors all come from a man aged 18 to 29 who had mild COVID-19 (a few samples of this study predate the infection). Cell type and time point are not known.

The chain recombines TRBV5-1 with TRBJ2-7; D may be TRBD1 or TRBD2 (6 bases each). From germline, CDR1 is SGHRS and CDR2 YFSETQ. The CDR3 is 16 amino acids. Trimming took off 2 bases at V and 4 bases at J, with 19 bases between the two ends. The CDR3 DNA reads TGCGCCAGCAGCTTCCCGGGCCCGGGGGCTTCATACGAGCAGTACTTC. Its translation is CASSFPGPGASYEQYF.

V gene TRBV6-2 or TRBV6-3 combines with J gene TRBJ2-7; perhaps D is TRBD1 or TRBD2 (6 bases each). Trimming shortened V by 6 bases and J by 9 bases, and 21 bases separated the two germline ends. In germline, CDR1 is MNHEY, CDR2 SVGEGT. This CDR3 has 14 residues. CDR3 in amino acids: CASRPEGGPVGQYV. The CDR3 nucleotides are TGTGCCAGCAGACCCGAAGGGGGGCCCGTCGGGCAGTACGTC.

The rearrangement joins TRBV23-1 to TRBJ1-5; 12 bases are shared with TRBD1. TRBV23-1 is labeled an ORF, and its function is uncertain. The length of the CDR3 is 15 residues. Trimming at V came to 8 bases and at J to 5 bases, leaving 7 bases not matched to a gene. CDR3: CASAPGQGAHQPQHF. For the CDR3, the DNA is TGCGCCAGCGCTCCGGGACAGGGGGCACATCAGCCCCAGCATTTT.

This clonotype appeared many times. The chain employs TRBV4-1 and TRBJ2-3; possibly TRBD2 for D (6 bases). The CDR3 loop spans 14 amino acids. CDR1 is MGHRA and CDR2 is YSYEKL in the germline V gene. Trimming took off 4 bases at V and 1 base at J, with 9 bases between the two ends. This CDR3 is CASSRPGGTDTQYF. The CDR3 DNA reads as TGCGCCAGCAGCCGCCCGGGGGGCACAGATACGCAGTATTTT.

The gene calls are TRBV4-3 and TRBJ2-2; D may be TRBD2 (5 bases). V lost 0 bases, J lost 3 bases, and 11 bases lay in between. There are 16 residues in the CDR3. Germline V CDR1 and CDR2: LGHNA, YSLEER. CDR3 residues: CASSQERRGHTGELFF. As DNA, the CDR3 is TGCGCCAGCAGCCAAGAACGGCGCGGGCACACCGGGGAGCTGTTTTTT.

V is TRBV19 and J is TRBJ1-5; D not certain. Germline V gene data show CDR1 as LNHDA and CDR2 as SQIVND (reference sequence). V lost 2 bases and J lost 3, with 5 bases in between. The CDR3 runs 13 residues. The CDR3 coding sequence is TGTGCCAGTAGTATAATGGCCAATCAGCCCCAGCATTTT. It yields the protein CASSIMANQPQHF. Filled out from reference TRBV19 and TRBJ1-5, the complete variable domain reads DGGITQSPKYLFRKEGQNVTLSCEQNLNHDAMYWYRQDPGQGLRLIYYSQIVNDFQKGDIAEGYSVSREKKESFPLTVTSAQKNPTAFYLCASSIMANQPQHFGDGTRLSIL.

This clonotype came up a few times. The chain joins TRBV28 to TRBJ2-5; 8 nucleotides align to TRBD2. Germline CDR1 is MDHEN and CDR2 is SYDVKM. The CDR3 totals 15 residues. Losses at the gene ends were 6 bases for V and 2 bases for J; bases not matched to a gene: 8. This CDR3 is CASRRGAGRQETQYF. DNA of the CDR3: TGTGCCAGCAGGCGGGGGGCCGGTAGGCAAGAGACCCAGTACTTC.

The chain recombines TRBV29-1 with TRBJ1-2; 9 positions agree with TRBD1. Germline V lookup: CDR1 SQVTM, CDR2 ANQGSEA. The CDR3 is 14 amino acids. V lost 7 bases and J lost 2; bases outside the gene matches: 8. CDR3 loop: CSAEPGQGNYGYTF. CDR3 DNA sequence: TGCAGCGCCGAGCCGGGACAGGGAAACTATGGCTACACCTTC.

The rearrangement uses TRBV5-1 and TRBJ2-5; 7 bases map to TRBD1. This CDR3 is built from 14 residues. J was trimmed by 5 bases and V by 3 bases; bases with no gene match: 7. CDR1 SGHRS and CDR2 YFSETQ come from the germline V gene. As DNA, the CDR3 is TGCGCCAGCAGCTCTACAGGGGTCTGGGAGACCCAGTACTTC. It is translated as CASSSTGVWETQYF.

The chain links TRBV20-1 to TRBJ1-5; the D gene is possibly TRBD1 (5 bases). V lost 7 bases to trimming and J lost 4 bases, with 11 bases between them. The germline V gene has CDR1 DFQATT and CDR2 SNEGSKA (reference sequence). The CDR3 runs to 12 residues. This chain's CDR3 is CSGRDRNQPQHF. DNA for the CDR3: TGCAGTGGTCGGGACCGAAATCAGCCCCAGCATTTT.

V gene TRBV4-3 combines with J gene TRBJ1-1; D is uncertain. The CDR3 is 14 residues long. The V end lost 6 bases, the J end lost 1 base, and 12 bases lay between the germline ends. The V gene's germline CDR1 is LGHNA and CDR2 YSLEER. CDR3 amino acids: CASSRHPPNTEAFF. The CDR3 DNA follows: TGCGCCAGCAGTCGGCACCCACCGAACACTGAAGCTTTCTTT.

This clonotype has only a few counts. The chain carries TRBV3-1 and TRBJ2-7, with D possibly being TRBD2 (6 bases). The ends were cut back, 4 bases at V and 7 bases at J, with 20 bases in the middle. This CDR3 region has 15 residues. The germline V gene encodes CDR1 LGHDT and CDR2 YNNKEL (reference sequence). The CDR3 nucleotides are TGTGCCAGCAGCCCGAGCGGGTGGCAGGCCTTTGAGCAGTACTTC. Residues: CASSPSGWQAFEQYF.

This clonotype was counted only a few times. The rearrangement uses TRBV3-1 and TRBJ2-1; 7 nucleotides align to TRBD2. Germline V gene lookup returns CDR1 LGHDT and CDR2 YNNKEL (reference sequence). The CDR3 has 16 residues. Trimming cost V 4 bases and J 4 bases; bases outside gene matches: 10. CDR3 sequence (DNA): TGTGCCAGCAGCCTCGCCGGAGCTAGCGGATACAATGAGCAGTTCTTC. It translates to CASSLAGASGYNEQFF.

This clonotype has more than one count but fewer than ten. The CDR3 bases are TGCAGCGTCCAGCGGGGGAGCGAGCAGTACTTC. Translated: CSVQRGSEQYF. V usage is TRBV29-1 and J usage is TRBJ2-7; 8 bases fit TRBD2. Germline CDR1 reads SQVTM; CDR2 reads ANQGSEA. With 6 bases clipped from V and 6 bases from J, the junction kept 4 bases outside the gene matches. CDR3 length: 11 residues.

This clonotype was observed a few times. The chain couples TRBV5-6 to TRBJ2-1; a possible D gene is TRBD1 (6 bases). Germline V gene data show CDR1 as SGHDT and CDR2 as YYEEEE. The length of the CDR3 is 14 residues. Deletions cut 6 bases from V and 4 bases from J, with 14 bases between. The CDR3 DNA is TGTGCCAGCATAGGGGGACCAACATACAATGAGCAGTTCTTC. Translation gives CASIGGPTYNEQFF.

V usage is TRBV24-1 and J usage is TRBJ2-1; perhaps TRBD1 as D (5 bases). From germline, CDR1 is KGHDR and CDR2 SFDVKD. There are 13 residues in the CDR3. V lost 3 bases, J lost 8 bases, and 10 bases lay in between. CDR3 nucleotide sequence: TGTGCCACCAGTGATGCGACAGAGGATGAGCAGTTCTTC. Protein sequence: CATSDATEDEQFF.

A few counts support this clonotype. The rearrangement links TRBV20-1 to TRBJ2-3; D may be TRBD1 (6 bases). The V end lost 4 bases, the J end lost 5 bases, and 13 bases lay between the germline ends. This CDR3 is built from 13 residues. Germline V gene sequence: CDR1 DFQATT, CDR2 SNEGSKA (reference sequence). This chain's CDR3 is CSATRQAGDTQYF. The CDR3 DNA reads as TGCAGTGCTACCCGACAGGCCGGAGATACGCAGTATTTT.

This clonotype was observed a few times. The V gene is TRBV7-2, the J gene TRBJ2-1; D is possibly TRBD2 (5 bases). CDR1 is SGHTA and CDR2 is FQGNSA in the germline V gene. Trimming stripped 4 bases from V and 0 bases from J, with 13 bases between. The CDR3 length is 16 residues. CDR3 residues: CASSSSGGRSYNEQFF. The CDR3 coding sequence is TGTGCCAGCAGCTCCTCCGGCGGGCGCTCCTACAATGAGCAGTTCTTC.

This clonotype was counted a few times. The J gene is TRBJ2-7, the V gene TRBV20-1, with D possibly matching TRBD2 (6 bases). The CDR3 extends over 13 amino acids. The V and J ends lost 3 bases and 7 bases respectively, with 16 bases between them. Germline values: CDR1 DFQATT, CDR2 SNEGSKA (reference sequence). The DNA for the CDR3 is TGCAGTGCTAGGCGCAGGGAGGTCGGTGAGCAGTACGTC. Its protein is CSARRREVGEQYV.

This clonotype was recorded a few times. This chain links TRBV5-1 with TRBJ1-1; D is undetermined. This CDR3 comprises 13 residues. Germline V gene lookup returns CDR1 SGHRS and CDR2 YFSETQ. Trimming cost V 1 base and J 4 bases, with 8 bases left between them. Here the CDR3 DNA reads TGCGCCAGCAGCTTGCGGGTGGGCACTGAAGCTTTCTTT. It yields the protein CASSLRVGTEAFF.

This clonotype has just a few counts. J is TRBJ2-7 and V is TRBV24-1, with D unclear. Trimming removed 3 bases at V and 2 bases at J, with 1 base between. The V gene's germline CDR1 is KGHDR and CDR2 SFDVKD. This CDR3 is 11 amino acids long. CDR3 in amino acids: CATSDPYEQYV. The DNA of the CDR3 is TGTGCCACCAGTGATCCCTACGAGCAGTACGTC.

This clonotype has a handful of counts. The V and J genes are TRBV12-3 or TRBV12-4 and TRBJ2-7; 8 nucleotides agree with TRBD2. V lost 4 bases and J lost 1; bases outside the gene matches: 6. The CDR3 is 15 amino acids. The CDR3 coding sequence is TGTGCCAGCAGTTCGGGGGGGACCCTATCCTACGAGCAGTACTTC. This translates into CASSSGGTLSYEQYF.

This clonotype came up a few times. In DNA form, the CDR3 reads TGTGCCAGCAGCTTGTCGCCGAGCGGGGGCCAAGAGACCCAGTACTTC. This codes for CASSLSPSGGQETQYF. J is TRBJ2-5 and V is TRBV11-2, with 8 nucleotides matching TRBD2. The junction had 7 bases not matched to a gene; V was cut back by 3 bases and J by 1 base. Germline V gives CDR1 SGHAT, CDR2 FQNNGV. The CDR3 sequence is 16 residues long.

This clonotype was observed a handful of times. CDR3 in amino acids: CATRPDEQYF. CDR3 in DNA: TGTGCCACCAGACCAGACGAGCAGTACTTC. The chain joins TRBV24-1 to TRBJ2-7; D gene unclear. Trimming pared 7 bases from V and 5 bases from J, leaving 5 bases between. Germline V gives CDR1 KGHDR, CDR2 SFDVKD. The length of the CDR3 is 10 residues.

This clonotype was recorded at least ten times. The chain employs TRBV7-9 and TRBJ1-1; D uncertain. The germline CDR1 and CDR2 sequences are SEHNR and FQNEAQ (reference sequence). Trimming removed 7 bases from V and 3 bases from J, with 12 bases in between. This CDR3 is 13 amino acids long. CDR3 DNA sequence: TGTGCCAGCACCCGCCGCCCCGACACTGAAGCTTTCTTT. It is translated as CASTRRPDTEAFF.

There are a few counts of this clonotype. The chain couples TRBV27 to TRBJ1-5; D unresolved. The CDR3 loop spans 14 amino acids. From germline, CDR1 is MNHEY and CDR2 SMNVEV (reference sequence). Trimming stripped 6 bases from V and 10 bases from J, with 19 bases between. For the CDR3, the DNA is TGTGCCAGCAGCGTCAAGGGCGGGAGCTATCCCCAGCATTTT. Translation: CASSVKGGSYPQHF.

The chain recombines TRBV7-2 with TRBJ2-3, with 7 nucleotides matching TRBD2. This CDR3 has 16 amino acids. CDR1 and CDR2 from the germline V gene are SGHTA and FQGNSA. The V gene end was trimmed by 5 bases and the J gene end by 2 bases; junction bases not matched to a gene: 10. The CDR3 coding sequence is TGTGCCAGCAGCCTCTTTGGCGGGAGATACACAGATACGCAGTATTTT. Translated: CASSLFGGRYTDTQYF.

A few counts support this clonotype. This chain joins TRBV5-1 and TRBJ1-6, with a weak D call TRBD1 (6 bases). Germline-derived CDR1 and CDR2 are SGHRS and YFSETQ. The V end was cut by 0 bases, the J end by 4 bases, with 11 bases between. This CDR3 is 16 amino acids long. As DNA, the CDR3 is TGCGCCAGCAGCTTGGCGGGACAAAAATATAATTCACCCCTCCACTTT. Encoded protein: CASSLAGQKYNSPLHF.